The 28 T cell receptor beta chains below were found in one sample sequenced in a study of shared clonotypes between healthy human individuals. Naive CD8 cells lacked CD45RO, underwent positive selection for CCR7 and left out terminally differentiated effector memory CD45RA+ cells. Libraries were prepared by immunoSEQ multiplex PCR; TCRdb keeps only in-frame clonotypes and omits some of them. The sample consists of some 580,000 clones, roughly 98% of them appearing once. Specimen: naive CD8+ T cells sorted from blood. These receptor sequences come from a man in his thirties or forties in good health.

V usage is TRBV4-2 and J usage is TRBJ2-7; 8 nucleotides agree with TRBD1. V lost 1 base and J lost 3; bases outside the gene matches: 11. This CDR3 spans 17 amino acids. Germline V gene data show CDR1 as LGHNA and CDR2 as YNFKEQ. CDR3 in DNA: TGTGCCAGCAGCCAAGTATCAGGGGGCGGAATAAACTACGAGCAGTACTTC. This encodes CASSQVSGGGINYEQYF.

Concerning this clone: Other DNA sequences in the sample encode the same CDR3. The V call is TRBV9, the J call TRBJ2-1; D is undetermined. The CDR3 sequence is 12 residues long. The germline CDR1 and CDR2 sequences are SGDLS and YYNGEE. V lost 0 bases, J lost 6 bases, and 4 bases lay in between. The CDR3 here is CASSVEGNEQFF. The CDR3 nucleotides are TGTGCCAGCAGCGTAGAAGGCAATGAGCAGTTCTTC.

The J gene is TRBJ1-1, the V gene TRBV14; D is ambiguous. Germline-derived CDR1 and CDR2 are SGHDN and FVKESK. This CDR3 has 13 amino acids. V was shortened by 3 bases and J by 4 bases, with 9 bases between the two germline ends. The CDR3 nucleotides are TGTGCCAGCAGCCAGCAAAGATCCACTGAAGCTTTCTTT. It codes for CASSQQRSTEAFF.

Points on this clone: The same CDR3 also results from other DNA sequences found in this sample. The rearrangement uses TRBV11-3 and TRBJ2-3; D uncertain. Germline loops: CDR1 SGHNT, CDR2 YENEEA. V shed 3 bases and J shed 3 bases, with 4 bases lying between them. This CDR3 has 12 amino acids. The CDR3 nucleotides are TGTGCCAGCAGCTTGGGAACAGATACGCAGTATTTT. This sequence encodes CASSLGTDTQYF.

This chain uses TRBV7-9 with TRBJ2-7, with unresolved D. CDR1 is SEHNR and CDR2 is FQNEAQ in the germline V gene (reference sequence). The CDR3 runs to 13 residues. Trimming shortened V by 11 bases and J by 0 bases, and 14 bases separated the two germline ends. The CDR3 DNA reads as TGTGCCGGTTCTGACTGGGCCTCCTACGAGCAGTACTTC. It yields the protein CAGSDWASYEQYF.

The V gene is TRBV27, the J gene TRBJ2-7; D may be TRBD1 (5 bases). The germline V and J ends were trimmed by 3 bases and 2 bases, with 8 bases remaining between them. Looked up from germline, CDR1 is MNHEY and CDR2 is SMNVEV (reference sequence). The CDR3 sequence is 13 residues long. CDR3: CASSFQGTYEQYF. CDR3 in DNA: TGTGCCAGCAGTTTCCAGGGTACCTACGAGCAGTACTTC.

V gene TRBV7-6 combines with J gene TRBJ2-7; 8 bases line up with TRBD2. Germline V lookup: CDR1 SGHVS, CDR2 FNYEAQ. The V segment lost 0 bases and the J segment 1 base; nucleotides outside the gene matches: 5. The CDR3 extends over 16 amino acids. CDR3 sequence reads: CASSLADAGGSYEQYF. The CDR3 DNA is TGTGCCAGCAGCTTAGCCGATGCGGGAGGTTCCTACGAGCAGTACTTC.

For the CDR3, the DNA is TGTGCCATTGACCGGGACACCTCCTACGAGCAGTACTTC. It specifies CAIDRDTSYEQYF. The chain joins TRBV6-1 to TRBJ2-7; TRBD1 might be the D (6 bases). CDR1 MNHNS and CDR2 SASEGT come from the germline V gene. The V and J ends lost 10 bases and 0 bases respectively, with 13 bases between them. CDR3 size: 13 residues.

The chain employs TRBV7-2 and TRBJ2-1; a weak D match, TRBD2 (6 bases). CDR1 and CDR2 (germline): SGHTA, FQGNSA. The CDR3 has 17 residues. The ends were cut back, 5 bases at V and 0 bases at J, with 17 bases in the middle. CDR3 protein: CASSINIAASSYNEQFF. The CDR3 DNA sequence: TGTGCCAGCAGCATTAACATAGCGGCTAGCTCCTACAATGAGCAGTTCTTC.

The V and J genes are TRBV29-1 and TRBJ2-1; TRBD2 matches 8 bases. CDR3 length: 14 residues. The V segment lost 3 bases and the J segment 1 base; nucleotides outside the gene matches: 2. Germline CDR1 reads SQVTM; CDR2 reads ANQGSEA. Here the CDR3 DNA reads TGCAGCGTTGACACTAGCGGATCCTACAATGAGCAGTTCTTC. As protein: CSVDTSGSYNEQFF.

The rearrangement links TRBV30 to TRBJ2-7, with unresolved D. This CDR3 comprises 15 residues. Germline V gene lookup returns CDR1 GTSNPN and CDR2 SVGIG (reference sequence). The V and J ends lost 0 bases and 0 bases respectively, with 12 bases between them. The CDR3 nucleotides are TGTGCCTGGAGTGTACTTGGTAGCCTCTCCTACGAGCAGTACTTC. The encoded protein is CAWSVLGSLSYEQYF.

J is TRBJ2-4 and V is TRBV13, with D possibly matching TRBD1 (5 bases). CDR3 length: 17 residues. CDR1 is PRHDT, CDR2 FYEKMQ, per germline (reference sequence). V lost 5 bases and J 8 bases, leaving 25 bases between the germline ends. This chain's CDR3 is CASSQLTEGVKSDIQYF. The CDR3 nucleotides are TGTGCCAGCAGCCAACTTACGGAAGGGGTCAAGAGTGACATTCAGTACTTC.

This chain uses TRBV25-1 with TRBJ1-1; D may be TRBD1 (6 bases). Germline CDR1 reads MGHDK; CDR2 reads SYGVNS. The CDR3 sequence is 12 residues long. Trimming left V 3 bases short and J 7 bases short, with 9 bases between. CDR3 residues: CASSDQTGEAFF. CDR3 nucleotides: TGTGCCAGCAGTGACCAGACAGGTGAAGCTTTCTTT. The complete variable domain, with remaining parts taken from reference TRBV25-1 and TRBJ1-1, reads EADIYQTPRYLVIGTGKKITLECSQTMGHDKMYWYQQDPGMELHLIHYSYGVNSTEKGDLSSESTVSRIRTEHFPLTLESARPSHTSQYLCASSDQTGEAFFGQGTRLTVV.

The V gene is TRBV7-8, the J gene TRBJ1-1; D call uncertain. Germline CDR1 reads SGHVS; CDR2 reads FQNEAQ. The CDR3 covers 12 residues. The germline V and J ends were trimmed by 1 base and 4 bases, with 4 bases remaining between them. The CDR3 loop reads CASSLVRTEAFF. Written as DNA, the CDR3 is TGTGCCAGCAGCTTAGTGCGCACTGAAGCTTTCTTT.

This rearrangement joins TRBV11-2 to TRBJ2-2, with 7 bases fitting TRBD2. Trimming took 2 bases from V and 4 from J; bases not matched to a gene: 4. Germline-derived CDR1 and CDR2 are SGHAT and FQNNGV. This CDR3 region has 15 residues. This CDR3 reads CASSLWREFTGELFF. The CDR3 DNA reads as TGTGCCAGCAGCTTATGGCGGGAGTTCACCGGGGAGCTGTTTTTT. Together with reference TRBV11-2 and TRBJ2-2, the CDR3 gives the full variable domain: EAGVAQSPRYKIIEKRQSVAFWCNPISGHATLYWYQQILGQGPKLLIQFQNNGVVDDSQLPKDRFSAERLKGVDSTLKIQPAKLEDSAVYLCASSLWREFTGELFFGEGSRLTVL.

The chain carries TRBV5-4 and TRBJ2-7; 7 nucleotides match TRBD2. Trimming removed 4 bases from V and 3 bases from J; junction bases left unmatched: 7. The CDR3 contains 14 residues. CDR1 and CDR2 from the germline V gene are SGHNT and YYREEE (reference sequence). CDR3 sequence (DNA): TGTGCCAGCAGCGCGTTGGGGAGGGACTACGAGCAGTACTTC. It translates to CASSALGRDYEQYF.

The J gene is TRBJ2-7, the V gene TRBV18; tentatively, D is TRBD1 (5 bases). The V end lost 5 bases, the J end lost 0 bases, and 8 bases lay between the germline ends. The CDR3 sequence is 13 residues long. Germline V gene data show CDR1 as KGHSH and CDR2 as LQKENI. CDR3 DNA: TGTGCCAGCTCAGAGGACACCTCCTACGAGCAGTACTTC. It translates to CASSEDTSYEQYF.

This chain links TRBV5-5 with TRBJ2-3; perhaps TRBD2 as D (6 bases). V was pared by 4 bases and J by 0 bases, with 15 bases between. The CDR3 is made up of 16 amino acids. CDR1 and CDR2 (germline): SGHKS, YYEKEE (reference sequence). CDR3 protein: CASSRTGLQSTDTQYF. In DNA, the CDR3 is TGTGCCAGCAGCCGTACGGGACTCCAAAGCACAGATACGCAGTATTTT.

This rearrangement joins TRBV27 to TRBJ1-1; weak D call: TRBD1 (5 bases). The germline gives CDR1 MNHEY, CDR2 SMNVEV (reference sequence). This CDR3 spans 14 amino acids. V lost 6 bases and J lost 4, with 15 bases in between. The CDR3, as DNA: TGTGCCAGCAGCCTCGGACAAGCGGGCACTGAAGCTTTCTTT. This gives the protein CASSLGQAGTEAFF.

The chain employs TRBV27 and TRBJ2-7, with a weak D call TRBD1 (5 bases). The germline V and J ends were trimmed by 4 bases and 0 bases, with 10 bases remaining between them. CDR1 is MNHEY and CDR2 is SMNVEV in the germline V gene (reference sequence). The CDR3 length is 14 residues. The CDR3 nucleotides read TGTGCCAGCAGTTCAACTCAGGGCTCCTACGAGCAGTACTTC. As protein: CASSSTQGSYEQYF.

The J gene is TRBJ2-7, the V gene TRBV29-1, with D possibly being TRBD2 (5 bases). The length of the CDR3 is 13 residues. The V gene's germline CDR1 is SQVTM and CDR2 ANQGSEA. Deletions cut 4 bases from V and 2 bases from J, with 12 bases between. In DNA, the CDR3 is TGCAGCGTTGGAGGGAGAATCCCCTACGAGCAGTACTTC. Its translation is CSVGGRIPYEQYF.

The chain has TRBV5-1 and TRBJ2-1; D is unresolved. The V end lost 4 bases, the J end lost 4 bases, and 9 bases lay between the germline ends. Looked up from germline, CDR1 is SGHRS and CDR2 is YFSETQ. The CDR3 contains 13 residues. CDR3 in DNA: TGCGCCAGCAGCCCGGAAAATTACAATGAGCAGTTCTTC. This translates into CASSPENYNEQFF.

This sequence joins TRBV16 and TRBJ2-7; 7 bases map to TRBD2. Per germline, CDR1 KGHSY and CDR2 FQNENV. V dropped 1 base and J dropped 6; count of bases not matched to a gene: 6. The CDR3 covers 14 residues. This CDR3 is CASSQFGGGLEQYF. The CDR3 coding sequence is TGTGCCAGCAGCCAATTTGGGGGAGGGCTCGAGCAGTACTTC.

The chain couples TRBV27 to TRBJ1-1; D not resolved. The germline V and J ends were trimmed by 8 bases and 5 bases, with 24 bases remaining between them. The CDR3 loop spans 16 amino acids. Germline lookup yields CDR1 MNHEY and CDR2 SMNVEV (reference sequence). The CDR3 here is CASPWEGLVLWTEAFF. CDR3 in DNA: TGTGCCAGCCCTTGGGAGGGTTTGGTATTATGGACTGAAGCTTTCTTT.

This chain connects TRBV19 to TRBJ2-2; D remains ambiguous. Germline V gene sequence: CDR1 LNHDA, CDR2 SQIVND (reference sequence). V was pared by 7 bases and J by 0 bases, with 3 bases between. CDR3 length equals 12 residues. The CDR3 sequence: CASNTNTGELFF. CDR3 nucleotides: TGTGCCAGTAACACGAACACCGGGGAGCTGTTTTTT.

V and J are TRBV6-4 and TRBJ1-1, with D possibly TRBD1 on 6 matching bases. The V gene lost 6 bases and the J gene lost 0 bases, with 8 bases spanning the gap. The CDR3 has 13 amino acids. Looked up from germline, CDR1 is MRHNA and CDR2 is SNTAGT. The DNA for the CDR3 is TGTGCCAGCAGCACAGGGATGAACACTGAAGCTTTCTTT. Amino acid sequence: CASSTGMNTEAFF.

This chain links TRBV11-3 with TRBJ2-7; tentatively, D is TRBD1 (7 bases). CDR1 and CDR2 (germline): SGHNT, YENEEA. The CDR3 extends over 14 amino acids. Trimming took 4 bases from V and 4 from J, leaving 14 bases between them. The CDR3 loop is CASSSRGRPYEQYF. In nucleotides, the CDR3 is TGTGCCAGCAGCTCCAGGGGGAGGCCGTACGAGCAGTACTTC.

The J gene is TRBJ2-7, the V gene TRBV4-3; a possible D gene is TRBD2 (6 bases). There are 14 residues in the CDR3. CDR1 LGHNA and CDR2 YSLEER come from the germline V gene. V was clipped by 5 bases and J by 4 bases, with 15 bases between them. In nucleotides, the CDR3 is TGCGCCAGCAGCTCCGGGACTTCTAAGTACGAGCAGTACTTC. Its protein is CASSSGTSKYEQYF.